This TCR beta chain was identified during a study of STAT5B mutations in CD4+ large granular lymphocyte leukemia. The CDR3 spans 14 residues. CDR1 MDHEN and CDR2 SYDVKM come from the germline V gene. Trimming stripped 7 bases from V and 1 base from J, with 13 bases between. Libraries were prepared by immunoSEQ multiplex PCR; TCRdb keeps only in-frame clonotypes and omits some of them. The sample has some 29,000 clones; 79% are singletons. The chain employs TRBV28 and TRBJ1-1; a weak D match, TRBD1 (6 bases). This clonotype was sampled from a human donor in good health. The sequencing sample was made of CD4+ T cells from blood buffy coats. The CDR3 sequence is CASISGATNTEAFF. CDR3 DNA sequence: TGTGCCAGCATATCAGGGGCCACGAACACTGAAGCTTTCTTT.